The 23 T cell receptor beta chains presented below share a single source sample, sequenced in a study of a mutant IDH1 vaccine in newly diagnosed glioma. Sequenced by immunoSEQ multiplex PCR; TCRdb stores in-frame clones only, minus some. The sample lists some 60,000 clones, roughly 79% seen once, with 5% to 6.5% in the top ten. Which antigens these TCRs recognize remains unknown. As for time point: week 35, safety follow-up. All doses held 300 ug of mutant IDH1 20-mer peptide, with topical imiquimod. The sequences come from PBMCs, collected from a glioma patient whose treatment included an IDH1 peptide vaccine. The receptors derive from a man aged 35 to 55 with glioma.

The chain employs TRBV5-6 and TRBJ1-5, with D perhaps matching TRBD1 (6 bases). Trimming pared 4 bases from V and 6 bases from J, leaving 14 bases between. Germline V gene data show CDR1 as SGHDT and CDR2 as YYEEEE. The CDR3 is 14 residues long. CDR3 DNA sequence: TGTGCCAGCAGCGGGAGGGGAGGGGGTCAGCCCCAGCATTTT. Translated: CASSGRGGGQPQHF.

The chain is built from TRBV4-3 and TRBJ2-7, with a possible D match to TRBD2 (5 bases). Trimming stripped 2 bases from V and 3 bases from J, with 8 bases between. The V gene's germline CDR1 is LGHNA and CDR2 YSLEER. The CDR3 covers 13 residues. CDR3 nucleotides: TGCGCCAGCAGCCAAAGGAGGTTCTACGAGCAGTACTTC. Its protein product is CASSQRRFYEQYF.

To note about this clone: Other DNA sequences in this specimen translate into the identical CDR3. This chain joins TRBV18 and TRBJ2-7; 10 nucleotides align to TRBD1. From germline, CDR1 is KGHSH and CDR2 LQKENI. With 4 bases clipped from V and 3 bases from J, the junction kept 3 bases outside the gene matches. This CDR3 is 14 amino acids long. The CDR3 spells CASSRDRGLYEQYF. CDR3 nucleotides: TGTGCCAGCTCACGGGACAGGGGCCTCTACGAGCAGTACTTC.

The rearrangement joins TRBV29-1 to TRBJ2-3; tentatively, D is TRBD2 (6 bases). The CDR3 loop spans 14 amino acids. V was trimmed by 6 bases and J by 3 bases, leaving 16 bases between them. CDR1 is SQVTM and CDR2 is ANQGSEA in the germline V gene. Here the CDR3 DNA reads TGCAGCGTGGGGGGTAGGTTGCATACAGATACGCAGTATTTT. It translates to CSVGGRLHTDTQYF.

The chain joins TRBV6-5 to TRBJ2-2; the match to TRBD2 covers 9 bases. Germline trimming cut 2 bases from V and 2 bases from J; bases unmatched to any gene: 3. This CDR3 spans 16 amino acids. Germline V gene sequence: CDR1 MNHEY, CDR2 SVGAGI. The CDR3 DNA sequence: TGTGCCAGCAGTTACCGGCGGGGGGGTAACACCGGGGAGCTGTTTTTT. The encoded protein is CASSYRRGGNTGELFF.

The rearrangement links TRBV5-1 to TRBJ2-5; TRBD2 is a possible D gene (6 bases). The J call may not be correct, given that the DNA end is closer to TRBJ2-7. Germline V gene sequence: CDR1 SGHRS, CDR2 YFSETQ. This CDR3 has 14 amino acids. The CDR3 nucleotides read TGCGCCAGCAGCTTGGAACGGAGGGGATACGAGCAGTACTTC. Its protein is CASSLERRGYEQYF.

V and J are TRBV29-1 and TRBJ2-1; tentative D call: TRBD2 (6 bases). Trimming pared 4 bases from V and 0 bases from J, leaving 13 bases between. The length of the CDR3 is 15 residues. The germline CDR1 and CDR2 sequences are SQVTM and ANQGSEA. CDR3 bases: TGCAGCGTTGCGGGACTCCCGAGCTCCTACAATGAGCAGTTCTTC. This codes for CSVAGLPSSYNEQFF.

The J gene is TRBJ2-1, the V gene TRBV7-2, with TRBD2 identical over 9 bases. Germline V lookup: CDR1 SGHTA, CDR2 FQGNSA. J lost 9 bases, V lost 1 base, and 10 bases had no gene match. CDR3 length equals 16 residues. CDR3 DNA sequence: TGTGCCAGCAGCTTAGTTGGCGGGGGGGCTTATGGTGAGCAGTTCTTC. Translated: CASSLVGGGAYGEQFF.

The V and J genes are TRBV5-4 and TRBJ2-5; TRBD1 is a possible D gene (6 bases). This CDR3 region has 14 residues. CDR1 and CDR2 from the germline V gene are SGHNT and YYREEE (reference sequence). V was pared by 1 base and J by 4 bases, with 11 bases between. The CDR3 sequence is CASSLSTGPETQYF. DNA for the CDR3: TGTGCCAGCAGCTTGTCGACAGGACCAGAGACCCAGTACTTC.

The chain carries TRBV7-9 and TRBJ1-2; D unresolved. Trimming stripped 4 bases from V and 4 bases from J, with 13 bases between. Germline CDR1 reads SEHNR; CDR2 reads FQNEAQ (reference sequence). There are 14 residues in the CDR3. The CDR3 DNA sequence: TGTGCCAGCAGCTCGGGAGGCAGCTCCTATGGCTACACCTTC. This encodes CASSSGGSSYGYTF.

The gene calls are TRBV5-1 and TRBJ2-7; 8 bases fit TRBD1. J was trimmed by 5 bases and V by 4 bases; bases with no gene match: 11. The CDR3 length is 15 residues. CDR1 is SGHRS and CDR2 is YFSETQ in the germline V gene. CDR3 protein: CASSPGRGRTNEQYF. The CDR3 region has the DNA TGCGCCAGCAGCCCGGGCAGGGGGCGAACCAACGAGCAGTACTTC.

The J gene is TRBJ2-1, the V gene TRBV2, with D possibly TRBD1 on 6 matching bases. CDR1 SNHLY and CDR2 FYNNEI come from the germline V gene. V shed 5 bases and J shed 8 bases, with 16 bases lying between them. CDR3 size: 14 residues. CDR3 sequence (DNA): TGTGCCAGCAGTATAGGGGGTATTTTCGATGAGCAGTTCTTC. Residues: CASSIGGIFDEQFF.

The gene calls are TRBV4-1 and TRBJ1-2; 7 positions match TRBD1. Germline V gene lookup returns CDR1 MGHRA and CDR2 YSYEKL. This CDR3 is 14 amino acids long. V shed 1 base and J 8 bases; nucleotides not matched to a gene: 7. The CDR3 is CASSQAPEDRGYTF. DNA of the CDR3: TGCGCCAGCAGCCAAGCACCCGAGGACAGGGGCTACACCTTC.

The chain is built from TRBV6-1 and TRBJ1-5, with D possibly TRBD1 on 6 matching bases. V was shortened by 8 bases and J by 4 bases, with 12 bases between the two germline ends. The CDR3 runs 13 residues. Per the germline V gene, CDR1 is MNHNS and CDR2 is SASEGT. DNA for the CDR3: TGTGCCAGCTCGGGGGGCCCTAATCAGCCCCAGCATTTT. This codes for CASSGGPNQPQHF.

The chain combines TRBV7-2 with TRBJ1-2, with no clear D. There are 13 residues in the CDR3. V was trimmed by 7 bases and J by 7 bases, leaving 16 bases between them. Germline-derived CDR1 and CDR2 are SGHTA and FQGNSA. The CDR3 bases are TGTGCCAGCACCCCCGGGAGAGTCCTTGGCTACACCTTC. Its protein is CASTPGRVLGYTF.

This clone has a handful of counts. The gene calls are TRBV30 and TRBJ2-3; D is unresolved. The V gene's germline CDR1 is GTSNPN and CDR2 SVGIG (reference sequence). This CDR3 is 10 amino acids long. Trimming took off 5 bases at V and 8 bases at J, with 8 bases between the two ends. For the CDR3, the DNA is TGTGCCTGGCTAGAAGCTACGCAGTATTTT. This sequence encodes CAWLEATQYF.

This chain uses TRBV5-1 with TRBJ2-2; 7 bases are shared with TRBD1. Germline loops: CDR1 SGHRS, CDR2 YFSETQ. The CDR3 spans 15 residues. Unmatched junction bases numbered 6, after V lost 5 bases and J lost 2 bases. Here the CDR3 reads CASRQGTDNTGELFF. The CDR3 bases are TGCGCCAGCAGACAAGGGACAGATAACACCGGGGAGCTGTTTTTT. The whole variable domain, filled in from reference TRBV5-1 and TRBJ2-2, reads KAGVTQTPRYLIKTRGQQVTLSCSPISGHRSVSWYQQTPGQGLQFLFEYFSETQRNKGNFPGRFSGRQFSNSRSEMNVSTLELGDSALYLCASRQGTDNTGELFFGEGSRLTVL.

The rearrangement uses TRBV7-2 and TRBJ2-1; 10 nucleotides match TRBD2. Germline V gene data show CDR1 as SGHTA and CDR2 as FQGNSA. The CDR3 runs 16 residues. V shed 5 bases and J 7 bases; nucleotides not matched to a gene: 11. The chain's CDR3 is CASSQRLAGLGNEQFF. The CDR3 nucleotides are TGTGCCAGCAGCCAACGACTAGCGGGCCTCGGGAATGAGCAGTTCTTC.

This chain connects TRBV1 to TRBJ2-7; the D call in the table, TRBD2, was not verified against the DNA. TRBV1 is termed a pseudogene. The length of the CDR3 is 18 residues. Written as DNA, the CDR3 is TGCACCAGCAGCCAGAACTCCGGGACTAGCGGGGACCCATACGAGCAGTACTTC. This sequence encodes CTSSQNSGTSGDPYEQYF.

This clone has only one observation. The rearrangement links TRBV30 to TRBJ1-1, with TRBD1 identical over 7 bases. Germline V gives CDR1 GTSNPN, CDR2 SVGIG (reference sequence). CDR3 length equals 11 residues. With V trimmed by 4 bases and J by 8 bases, 4 bases remained unmatched. This chain's CDR3 is CAWTGRGEAFF. The CDR3 bases are TGTGCCTGGACCGGCAGGGGGGAAGCTTTCTTT.

This CDR3 is CASSLDLVGENEKLFF. CDR3 DNA sequence: TGTGCCAGCAGCTTGGATCTTGTGGGGGAAAATGAAAAACTGTTTTTT. The V call is TRBV5-5, the J call TRBJ1-4; perhaps TRBD1 as D (5 bases). The CDR3 contains 16 residues. Germline values: CDR1 SGHKS, CDR2 YYEKEE (reference sequence). The V and J ends lost 0 bases and 5 bases respectively, with 14 bases between them.

The chain couples TRBV30 to TRBJ1-1; D is perhaps TRBD1 (5 bases). V was cut by 4 bases and J by 5 bases, with 17 bases left in between. CDR1 and CDR2 (germline): GTSNPN, SVGIG (reference sequence). This CDR3 is 14 amino acids long. The CDR3 DNA reads as TGTGCCTGGATGCTACAGGCCTCCGGGACTGAAGCTTTCTTT. Protein: CAWMLQASGTEAFF.

The rearrangement links TRBV5-1 to TRBJ2-5; 9 bases map to TRBD1. V lost 2 bases, J lost 1 base, and 9 bases stayed unmatched. Per the germline V gene, CDR1 is SGHRS and CDR2 is YFSETQ. This CDR3 spans 17 amino acids. The CDR3 bases are TGCGCCAGCAGCTTTCCGGGACAGGGACAATTCCAAGAGACCCAGTACTTC. The encoded protein is CASSFPGQGQFQETQYF.